The 26 T cell receptor beta chains below come from one sample, sequenced in a study of shared clonotypes between healthy human individuals. Produced via immunoSEQ multiplex PCR; TCRdb's table is partial and in-frame only. Among some 900,000 clones listed, over 75% were seen once. The specimen sequenced was memory CD4+ T cells sorted from blood. Subset denoted: CD45RA-negative fraction. Every receptor here comes from a man younger than 35 in good health.

In regard to this clone: An end of the junction differs from the germline gene, which may be a read error. This sample includes further DNA sequences coding for the same CDR3. The V call is TRBV7-9, the J call TRBJ1-5, with 8 bases matching TRBD1. The germline V gene has CDR1 SEHNR and CDR2 FQNEAQ (reference sequence). The CDR3 runs 14 residues. CDR3 region: CASSPDRGNQPQHF. The CDR3 region has the DNA TGTGCCAGCAGCCCCGACAGGGGCAACCAGCCCCAGCATTTT.

This clone was seen once. Other nucleotide sequences from this sample produce the same CDR3. The genes are TRBV18 and TRBJ2-2; perhaps TRBD1 as D (6 bases). This CDR3 has 14 residues. The V end lost 0 bases, the J end lost 6 bases, and 8 bases lay between the germline ends. From germline, CDR1 is KGHSH and CDR2 LQKENI. CDR3 residues: CASSPPSGAGELFF. CDR3 coding DNA: TGTGCCAGCTCACCACCGTCAGGGGCCGGGGAGCTGTTTTTT.

The CDR3 nucleotides read TGCGCCAGCAGCTTGGCAACGGGACAGCTTTACGAGCAGTACTTC. It yields the protein CASSLATGQLYEQYF. The chain is built from TRBV5-1 and TRBJ2-7, with 7 bases matching TRBD1. The ends lost 0 bases at V and 4 bases at J; junction bases unmatched: 7. This CDR3 is built from 15 residues. The V gene's germline CDR1 is SGHRS and CDR2 YFSETQ.

The chain joins TRBV18 to TRBJ2-3; TRBD2 agrees at 10 bases. V dropped 5 bases and J dropped 4; count of bases not matched to a gene: 9. CDR1 KGHSH and CDR2 LQKENI come from the germline V gene. The CDR3 is made up of 16 amino acids. CDR3 sequence (DNA): TGTGCCAGCTCAACGCGGCAGCGGGGGGGATCAGATACGCAGTATTTT. Translated, it gives CASSTRQRGGSDTQYF. The whole variable domain, filled in from reference TRBV18 and TRBJ2-3, reads NAGVMQNPRHLVRRRGQEARLRCSPMKGHSHVYWYRQLPEEGLKFMVYLQKENIIDESGMPKERFSAEFPKEGPSILRIQQVVRGDSAAYFCASSTRQRGGSDTQYFGPGTRLTVL.

This clone was counted ten times or more. The rearrangement links TRBV29-1 to TRBJ1-4; tentative D call: TRBD1 (5 bases). The CDR3 sequence is 14 residues long. Germline-derived CDR1 and CDR2 are SQVTM and ANQGSEA. Trimming stripped 7 bases from V and 5 bases from J, with 17 bases between. In DNA, the CDR3 is TGCAGCGCCATCCGGGACGGTGAAAATGAAAAACTGTTTTTT. This gives the protein CSAIRDGENEKLFF.

This clone came up a few times. The rearrangement links TRBV6-5 to TRBJ1-6, with 8 bases identical to TRBD1. The CDR3 is made up of 14 amino acids. V was pared by 4 bases and J by 14 bases, with 10 bases of the junction left unmatched. Germline V lookup: CDR1 MNHEY, CDR2 SVGAGI. CDR3 sequence (DNA): TGTGCCAGCAGTTTCACAGGGGGGACATCGGCCCTCCACTTT. Protein product: CASSFTGGTSALHF.

V is TRBV11-2 and J is TRBJ1-1; D ambiguous. Trimming took 5 bases from V and 6 from J, leaving 19 bases between them. The CDR3 has 15 amino acids. Germline CDR1 and CDR2: SGHAT and FQNNGV. The CDR3 sequence is CASSQVNKDDSEAFF. For the CDR3, the DNA is TGTGCCAGCAGCCAAGTGAATAAGGATGATTCTGAAGCTTTCTTT.

This clone turned up a few times. V and J are TRBV5-6 and TRBJ1-3; perhaps TRBD1 as D (5 bases). Trimming removed 3 bases at V and 2 bases at J, with 12 bases between. The germline V gene has CDR1 SGHDT and CDR2 YYEEEE. This CDR3 is built from 15 residues. In nucleotides, the CDR3 is TGTGCCAGCAGCTCGATCGGAGGGGCTGGAAACACCATATATTTT. It specifies CASSSIGGAGNTIYF. The variable domain in full, completed from reference TRBV5-6 and TRBJ1-3, reads DAGVTQSPTHLIKTRGQQVTLRCSPKSGHDTVSWYQQALGQGPQFIFQYYEEEERQRGNFPDRFSGHQFPNYSSELNVNALLLGDSALYLCASSSIGGAGNTIYFGEGSWLTVV.

This chain links TRBV5-6 with TRBJ1-1, with D unresolved. There are 15 residues in the CDR3. V lost 0 bases and J lost 0, with 9 bases in between. Germline V gene sequence: CDR1 SGHDT, CDR2 YYEEEE. The CDR3 coding sequence is TGTGCCAGCAGCTTGGTTCCGAATTTGAACACTGAAGCTTTCTTT. Residues: CASSLVPNLNTEAFF.

The V call is TRBV9, the J call TRBJ2-7; 7 bases are a match to TRBD2. CDR1 and CDR2 (germline): SGDLS, YYNGEE. The CDR3 totals 14 residues. V lost 4 bases to trimming and J lost 4 bases; unmatched junction nucleotides: 8. The CDR3 DNA reads TGTGCCAGCAGCCCAGAAGGTAGCGGGTACGAGCAGTACTTC. Amino acid sequence: CASSPEGSGYEQYF.

The chain recombines TRBV18 with TRBJ2-1; 13 bases line up with TRBD2. CDR1 is KGHSH, CDR2 LQKENI, per germline. The length of the CDR3 is 16 residues. V was pared by 3 bases and J by 8 bases, with 7 bases of the junction left unmatched. The CDR3 region is CASSPGLAGNSYEQFF. The CDR3 bases are TGTGCCAGCTCACCGGGACTAGCGGGAAATTCCTATGAGCAGTTCTTC.

V usage is TRBV5-8 and J usage is TRBJ1-6; maybe TRBD1 (6 bases). The CDR3 covers 12 residues. V lost 7 bases and J lost 7, with 9 bases in between. Germline lookup yields CDR1 SGHTS and CDR2 YDEGEE. CDR3 bases: TGTGCCAGCCAAGGGGGGAATTCACCCCTCCACTTT. Amino acids: CASQGGNSPLHF.

Of note for this clone: Other DNA sequences of this sample code for an identical CDR3. The chain is built from TRBV18 and TRBJ2-3, with D possibly TRBD1 on 6 matching bases. The CDR3 loop spans 15 amino acids. Germline loops: CDR1 KGHSH, CDR2 LQKENI. Between the trimmed V and J ends, which lost 1 base and 0 bases, there was a span of 8 bases. CDR3 coding DNA: TGTGCCAGCTCACCACTAACAGGGAGCACAGATACGCAGTATTTT. Amino acids: CASSPLTGSTDTQYF.

V usage is TRBV5-1 and J usage is TRBJ2-7; perhaps TRBD1 as D (6 bases). Trimming stripped 6 bases from V and 5 bases from J, with 18 bases between. The CDR3 runs to 14 residues. Germline CDR1 and CDR2: SGHRS and YFSETQ. The DNA of the CDR3 is TGCGCCAGCAACAACCCCAGGGGTTTCGACGAGCAGTACTTC. Translating it yields CASNNPRGFDEQYF.

The chain couples TRBV7-9 to TRBJ2-1; no clear D gene. V was clipped by 3 bases and J by 10 bases, with 13 bases between them. CDR1 SEHNR and CDR2 FQNEAQ come from the germline V gene (reference sequence). The CDR3 is made up of 13 amino acids. The CDR3 loop reads CASSLYGDGEQFF. The CDR3 nucleotides read TGTGCCAGCAGCTTGTATGGGGATGGCGAGCAGTTCTTC.

This sequence joins TRBV9 and TRBJ2-1; 7 nucleotides line up with TRBD2. The V and J ends lost 1 base and 1 base, in that order; junction bases with no gene match: 5. CDR1 and CDR2 (germline): SGDLS, YYNGEE. The length of the CDR3 is 16 residues. The CDR3 loop is CASSVSGGSSYNEQFF. The CDR3 DNA reads TGTGCCAGCAGCGTATCGGGGGGTTCTTCCTACAATGAGCAGTTCTTC.

Points on this clone: Distinct nucleotide sequences in the sample also encode this CDR3. This rearrangement joins TRBV30 to TRBJ1-1; 8 positions match TRBD1. CDR3 length: 14 amino acids. The germline CDR1 and CDR2 sequences are GTSNPN and SVGIG (reference sequence). With V trimmed by 0 bases and J by 6 bases, 6 bases remained unmatched. The chain's CDR3 is CAWSVGYRGAEAFF. The CDR3 DNA reads TGTGCCTGGAGTGTAGGCTACAGGGGGGCTGAAGCTTTCTTT. The full variable domain, its missing parts supplied by reference TRBV30 and TRBJ1-1, is SQTIHQWPATLVQPVGSPLSLECTVEGTSNPNLYWYRQAAGRGLQLLFYSVGIGQISSEVPQNLSASRPQDRQFILSSKKLLLSDSGFYLCAWSVGYRGAEAFFGQGTRLTVV.

Remarks on this clone: A read error may produce the germline difference seen at one junction end. The V gene is TRBV29-1, the J gene TRBJ1-2; 10 bases match TRBD1. Germline assignment: CDR1 SQVTM and CDR2 ANQGSEA. The CDR3 loop spans 14 amino acids. Here the CDR3 reads CSVEGQGELYGYTF. Here the CDR3 DNA reads TGCAGCGTGGAAGGACAGGGGGAACTCTATGGCTACACCTTC. The full variable domain, rest sourced from reference TRBV29-1 and TRBJ1-2, is SAVISQKPSRDICQRGTSLTIQCQVDSQVTMMFWYRQQPGQSLTLIATANQGSEATYESGFVIDKFPISRPNLTFSTLTVSNMSPEDSSIYLCSVEGQGELYGYTFGSGTRLTVV.

As to this clone: Distinct nucleotide sequences in the sample also encode this CDR3. The V gene is TRBV4-3, the J gene TRBJ2-3; unclear D gene. Germline V gene data show CDR1 as LGHNA and CDR2 as YSLEER. Trimming took 5 bases from V and 1 from J, leaving 10 bases between them. The CDR3 spans 14 residues. The CDR3 DNA is TGCGCCAGCAGCTTGACTGGCGGCACAGATACGCAGTATTTT. It specifies CASSLTGGTDTQYF.

V and J are TRBV6-1 and TRBJ1-5, with 7 nucleotides matching TRBD1. The V gene's germline CDR1 is MNHNS and CDR2 SASEGT. J gave up 6 bases and V 3 bases, and 8 bases lay outside the gene matches. The CDR3 loop spans 15 amino acids. The CDR3, as DNA: TGTGCCAGCAGTGAGACCGACAGGGTAGGTCAGCCCCAGCATTTT. Translated, it gives CASSETDRVGQPQHF.

The chain is built from TRBV5-1 and TRBJ2-1; the D call may be TRBD1 or TRBD2 (5 bases each). The CDR3 totals 15 residues. CDR1 and CDR2 (germline): SGHRS, YFSETQ. Trimming pared 1 base from V and 6 bases from J, leaving 14 bases between. DNA for the CDR3: TGCGCCAGCAGCTTGTGGGACCTGGTGGTCAATGAGCAGTTCTTC. This sequence encodes CASSLWDLVVNEQFF.

This clone has only a few counts. This chain uses TRBV10-2 with TRBJ2-2; no clear D gene. The CDR3 is 14 amino acids. V was pared by 2 bases and J by 4 bases, with 8 bases between. CDR1 WSHSY and CDR2 SAAADI come from the germline V gene. CDR3 amino acids: CASSEIPTTGELFF. DNA for the CDR3: TGCGCCAGCAGTGAGATCCCGACCACCGGGGAGCTGTTTTTT.

The chain uses TRBV5-1 and TRBJ1-5, with 7 bases fitting TRBD1. The CDR3 runs to 13 residues. The junction had 9 bases not matched to a gene; V was cut back by 4 bases and J by 11 bases. From germline, CDR1 is SGHRS and CDR2 YFSETQ. The chain's CDR3 is CASSLTGQGAQHF. The CDR3 region has the DNA TGCGCCAGCAGCCTGACGGGTCAGGGGGCCCAGCATTTT.

A few counts support this clone. The chain recombines TRBV2 with TRBJ1-6; D gene unclear. CDR1 and CDR2 from the germline V gene are SNHLY and FYNNEI. V was pared by 3 bases and J by 14 bases, with 20 bases between. CDR3 length: 15 residues. Here the CDR3 DNA reads TGTGCCAGCAGTGAGATCGGAGGGCCCCTCCTAACCCTCCACTTT. It yields the protein CASSEIGGPLLTLHF.

This chain links TRBV19 with TRBJ1-1; D is unresolved. In germline, CDR1 is LNHDA, CDR2 SQIVND (reference sequence). The CDR3 consists of 15 residues. The V and J ends lost 5 bases and 1 base respectively, with 14 bases between them. CDR3 sequence (DNA): TGTGCCAGTAGTCTGGCGGGATCGGGGAACACTGAAGCTTTCTTT. Translating gives CASSLAGSGNTEAFF.

Only a few counts were recorded for this clone. The chain couples TRBV30 to TRBJ2-3; D might be TRBD1 (7 bases). Germline V gene lookup returns CDR1 GTSNPN and CDR2 SVGIG (reference sequence). V gave up 0 bases and J gave up 2 bases, with 15 bases separating them. The CDR3 loop spans 16 amino acids. CDR3 sequence reads: CAWSVGDSGFTDTQYF. The CDR3 coding sequence is TGTGCCTGGAGTGTCGGGGACAGCGGGTTCACAGATACGCAGTATTTT.